A selection of T cell receptor beta chains follows, all from one sample in a study of T cells in Graves' hyperthyroidism and ophthalmopathy. Using its own MiXCR run on the multiplex PCR reads, TCRdb lists one record per CDR3 protein. The table shows hundreds of thousands of distinct CDR3 sequences, with 35% to 40% occurring only once. What was sequenced was blood. The receptors derive from a man between 18 and 35 years old with Graves' hyperthyroidism. Each CDR3 is given with its conserved first and last residue. Fields, in order: clone size, D gene, J gene, V gene, CDR3 length, CDR3 DNA, CDR3 protein. D genes are given only for firm matches. The listing skips clone size in some rows; elsewhere it reads once, few, many or a size class.

>-|-|TRBJ2-2|TRBV7-2|15
TGTGCCAGCAGCCTTATCGGGGGGAACACCGGGGAGCTGTTTTTT
CASSLIGGNTGELFF
>-|-|TRBJ1-4|TRBV6-5|14
TGTGCCAGCAGGACCGGGACTATCTTTGAAAAACTGTTTTTT
CASRTGTIFEKLFF
>-|TRBD2|TRBJ2-7|TRBV7-2|14
TGTGCCAGCAGCCCAGAGGGACTAGCGGGTGAGCAGTACTTC
CASSPEGLAGEQYF
>many|-|TRBJ1-2|TRBV2|12
TGTGCCCAAGGTGGGCGGCCCTATGGCTACACCTTC
CAQGGRPYGYTF
>many|-|TRBJ1-1|TRBV6-5|13
TGCGCCAGCAGCTACAGCAAGAACACTGAAGCTTTCTTT
CASSYSKNTEAFF
>many|-|TRBJ1-1|TRBV7-9|14
TGTGCCAGCAGCCCCGACTCCTGGACATCAGAAGCTTTCTTT
CASSPDSWTSEAFF
>-|-|TRBJ1-5|TRBV6-1|13
TGTGCCAGCAGCCTAACTGGCCGGGGGCCCCAGCATTTT
CASSLTGRGPQHF
>many|-|TRBJ1-5|TRBV16|15
TGTGCCAGCACCAGTGGTCGCCGGAGCAATCAGCCCCAGCATTTT
CASTSGRRSNQPQHF
>-|TRBD2|TRBJ2-7|TRBV7-8|15
TGTGCCAGCCTCCCTAGCGGAATAGGCACAGATACGCAGTACTTC
CASLPSGIGTDTQYF
>few|TRBD1|TRBJ2-5|TRBV7-2|15
TGTGCCAGCAGCTTATTCAGGGGGAGCCAAGAGACCCAGTACTTC
CASSLFRGSQETQYF
>few|TRBD1|TRBJ1-5|TRBV6-6|16
TGTGCCAGCAGTTCTTCAGACAGGGGGGTTAATCAGCCCCAGCATTTT
CASSSSDRGVNQPQHF
>many|-|TRBJ2-7|TRBV29-1|12
TGCAGCGTTGAGGGCGAGGGATACGAGCAGTACTTC
CSVEGEGYEQYF
>few|TRBD2|TRBJ2-7|TRBV14|15
TGTGCCAGCAGCCAAGATTCCGGGGGGGCCCGCGAGCAGTACTTC
CASSQDSGGAREQYF